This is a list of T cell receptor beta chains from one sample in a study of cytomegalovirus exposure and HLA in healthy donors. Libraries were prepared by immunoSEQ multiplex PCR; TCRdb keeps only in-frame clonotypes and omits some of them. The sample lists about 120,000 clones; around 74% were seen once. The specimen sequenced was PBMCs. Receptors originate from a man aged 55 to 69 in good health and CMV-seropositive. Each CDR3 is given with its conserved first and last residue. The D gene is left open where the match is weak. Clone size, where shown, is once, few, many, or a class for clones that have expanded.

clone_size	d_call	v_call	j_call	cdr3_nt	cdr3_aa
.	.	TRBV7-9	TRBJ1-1	TGTGCCAGCAGCCCCTGGGGGGGGACGGAAGCTTTCTTT	CASSPWGGTEAFF
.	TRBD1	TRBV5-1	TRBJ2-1	TGCGCCAGCAGCTTCGGGACAGGGTCCAATGAGCAGTTCTTC	CASSFGTGSNEQFF
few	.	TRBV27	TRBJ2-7	TGTGCCAGCAGTTCCTCTCTCTCACAGCGGGTTGGGGCTTACGAGCAGTACTTC	CASSSSLSQRVGAYEQYF
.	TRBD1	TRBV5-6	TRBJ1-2	TGTGCCAGCAGCCCAATACAGGGGAGGAACTATGGCTACACCTTC	CASSPIQGRNYGYTF
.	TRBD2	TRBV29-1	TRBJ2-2	TGCAGCGTTGAAGGAGCGGGGGGAAGAACCGGGGAGCTGTTTTTT	CSVEGAGGRTGELFF
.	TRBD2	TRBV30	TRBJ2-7	TGTGCCTGGAGTGGACGGGGGGGGTGGGAGCAGTACTTC	CAWSGRGGWEQYF
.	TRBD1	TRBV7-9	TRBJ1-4	TGTGCCAGCAGCCAAAACAGGGGGCGGGAAAAACTGTTTTTT	CASSQNRGREKLFF
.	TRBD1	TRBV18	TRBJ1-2	TGTGCCAGCTCACCCCTGGGACAGGGGGAAGGCTATGGCTACACCTTC	CASSPLGQGEGYGYTF
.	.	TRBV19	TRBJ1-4	TGTGCCAGTAGTATTAACAGGCAGACTAATGAAAAACTGTTTTTT	CASSINRQTNEKLFF
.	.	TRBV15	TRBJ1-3	TGTGCCACCAGCAGAGATAGACTCTCTGGAAACACCATATATTTT	CATSRDRLSGNTIYF
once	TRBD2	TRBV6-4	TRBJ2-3	TGTGCCAGCAGTGACTCGGCGACTAGCGGGACTTCAAGCACAGATACGCAGTATTTT	CASSDSATSGTSSTDTQYF
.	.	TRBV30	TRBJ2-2	TGTGCCTGGGCTGAATACAGGGTGGGGGCCGGGGAGCTGTTTTTT	CAWAEYRVGAGELFF
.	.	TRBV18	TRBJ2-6	TGTGCCAGCTCGCGCACCGGGACATACTCATCTGGGGCCAACGTCCTGACTTTC	CASSRTGTYSSGANVLTF
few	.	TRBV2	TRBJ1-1	TGTGCCAGCAGTGAAGCACCCCTGGGCGCTGAAGCTTTCTTT	CASSEAPLGAEAFF
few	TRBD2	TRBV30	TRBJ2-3	TGTGCCTGGAGTCTTAGACTAGCGGGGGGGCCTGGGGATACGCAGTATTTT	CAWSLRLAGGPGDTQYF
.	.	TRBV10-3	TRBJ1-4	TGTGCCATCAGTGAGTCTTCGACAGGACCCGCAACTAATGAAAAACTGTTTTTT	CAISESSTGPATNEKLFF
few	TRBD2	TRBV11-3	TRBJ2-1	TGTGCCAGCAGCTTATTAGCGGGAGGGCCCGGGGAGCAGTTCTTC	CASSLLAGGPGEQFF
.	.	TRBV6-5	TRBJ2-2	TGTGCCAGCAGGACAGGGAGGACCGGGGAGCTGTTTTTT	CASRTGRTGELFF
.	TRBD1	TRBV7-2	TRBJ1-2	TGTGCCAGCAGCCGACAGGGCTCATATTCTAACTATGGCTACACCTTC	CASSRQGSYSNYGYTF
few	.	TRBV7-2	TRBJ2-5	TGTGCCAGCAGCTTAGGCCAGCAAGAGACCCAGTACTTC	CASSLGQQETQYF
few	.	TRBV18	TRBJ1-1	TGTGCCAGCTCACCAGCAGGGAACGCTGAAGCTTTCTTT	CASSPAGNAEAFF
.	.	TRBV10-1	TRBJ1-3	TGCGCCAGCAGTGAGTCTCCCAGAGGAAACACCATATATTTT	CASSESPRGNTIYF
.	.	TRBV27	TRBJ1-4	TGTGCCAGCAGGCCTGAGAGGTCGGGTGAAAAACTGTTTTTT	CASRPERSGEKLFF
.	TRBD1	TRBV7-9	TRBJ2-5	TGTGCCAGCAGTTACAGGGGAGAGACCCAGTACTTC	CASSYRGETQYF
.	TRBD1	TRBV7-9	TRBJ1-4	TGTTCCAGCAGCTTAACAGGGGGTGAAAAACTGTTTTTT	CSSSLTGGEKLFF
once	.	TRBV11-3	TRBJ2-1	TGTGCCAGCAGTGAGCGGGCAACCTACAATGAGCAGTTCTTC	CASSERATYNEQFF
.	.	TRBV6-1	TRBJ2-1	TGTGCCAGCAGTCCCCACGGACTGGGGCAGTTCTTC	CASSPHGLGQFF
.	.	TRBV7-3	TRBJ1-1	TGTGCCAGCAGCATACAGGGTCAGAACACTGAAGCTTTCTTT	CASSIQGQNTEAFF
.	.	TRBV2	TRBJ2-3	TGTGCCAGCAGTGAAGCATATGGGGGCCACACAGATACGCAGTATTTT	CASSEAYGGHTDTQYF
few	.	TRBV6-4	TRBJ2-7	TGTGCCAGCAGTGAGGGTAGCGGCAGCTCCTACGAGCAGTACTTC	CASSEGSGSSYEQYF
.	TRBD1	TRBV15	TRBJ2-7	TGTGCCACCAGCCAGGGGGCTAGGACCTACGAGCAGTACTTC	CATSQGARTYEQYF
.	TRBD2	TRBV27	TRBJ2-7	TGTGCCAGCAGTCCCCCCGGCGGGAGAAGCTACGAGCAGTACTTC	CASSPPGGRSYEQYF
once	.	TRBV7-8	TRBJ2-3	TGTGCCAGCAGCCGCTTAGCGGCGAGAGAGTTAGATACGCAGTATTTT	CASSRLAARELDTQYF
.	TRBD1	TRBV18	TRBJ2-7	TGTGCCAGCTCACCGGGACAGGCTCCCTCCTACGAGCAGTACTTC	CASSPGQAPSYEQYF
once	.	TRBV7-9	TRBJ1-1	TGTGCCAGCAGGCTACCCGGGGTCACTGAAGCTTTCTTT	CASRLPGVTEAFF
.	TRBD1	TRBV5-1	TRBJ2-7	TGCGCCAGCAGCCGTGGGACAGGAGCCTACGAGCAGTACTTC	CASSRGTGAYEQYF
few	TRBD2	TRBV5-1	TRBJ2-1	TGCGCCAGCCAGGGACTAGCGGGCGTCTACAATGAGCAGTTCTTC	CASQGLAGVYNEQFF
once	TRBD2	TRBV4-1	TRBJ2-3	TGCGCCAGCAGCCATCCACGGGGGGTGGAGGGCTCATTAACAGATACGCAGTATTTT	CASSHPRGVEGSLTDTQYF
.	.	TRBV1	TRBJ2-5	TGCACCAGCAGCCAAGCCCCTGGCGGGGGCCCTCAAGAGACCCAGTACTTC	CTSSQAPGGGPQETQYF
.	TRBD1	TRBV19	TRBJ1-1	TGTGCCAGTAGTACCCGACAGGGGCCCACTGAAGCTTTCTTT	CASSTRQGPTEAFF
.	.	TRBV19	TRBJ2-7	TGTGCCAGTAGTATAGATCTCTACGAGCAGTACTTC	CASSIDLYEQYF
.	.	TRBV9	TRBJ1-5	TGTGCCAGCAGCGTAGGGTCGGGAAAGGGGCCCCAGCATTTT	CASSVGSGKGPQHF
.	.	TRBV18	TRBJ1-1	TGTGCCAGCTCACTCCCCGGAGGGCAACCTAACACTGAAGCTTTCTTT	CASSLPGGQPNTEAFF
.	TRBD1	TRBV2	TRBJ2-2	TGTGCCAGCAGACAGGGGGCTAACACCGGGGAGCTGTTTTTT	CASRQGANTGELFF
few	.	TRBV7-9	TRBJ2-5	TGTGCCAGCAGCTTGGGGACTTCACAAGAGACCCAGTACTTC	CASSLGTSQETQYF
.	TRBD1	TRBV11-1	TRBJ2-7	TGTGCCAGCAGCTTTGAACAGGGGGCTTACGAGCAGTACTTC	CASSFEQGAYEQYF
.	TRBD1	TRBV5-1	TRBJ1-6	TGCGCCAGCAGCTTGGGGAGGCCGGGACAGGGGAATTCACCCCTCCACTTT	CASSLGRPGQGNSPLHF
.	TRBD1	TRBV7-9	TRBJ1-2	TGTGCCAGCAGCACGTGGGGGGACAGAAAGGACTATGGCTACACCTTC	CASSTWGDRKDYGYTF
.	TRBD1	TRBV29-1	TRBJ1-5	TGCAGCGCCTTCACAGGGGATCAGCCCCAGCATTTT	CSAFTGDQPQHF
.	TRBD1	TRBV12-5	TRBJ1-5	TGTGCTAGTGGACGGGGACAGGGGGCGAGGAGCAATCAGCCCCAGCATTTT	CASGRGQGARSNQPQHF
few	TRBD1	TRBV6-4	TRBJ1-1	TGTGCCAGCAGTGAAGAGGGGACAGGGGGGACTGAAGCTTTCTTT	CASSEEGTGGTEAFF
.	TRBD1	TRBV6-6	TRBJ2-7	TGTGCCAGCGCCCGGGACAGTGCCTACGAGCAGTACTTC	CASARDSAYEQYF
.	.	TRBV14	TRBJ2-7	TGTGCCAGCAGCCAAAGCCTCTACGAGCAGTACTTC	CASSQSLYEQYF
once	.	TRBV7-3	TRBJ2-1	TGTGCCAGCAGCCCGGGGAGTTCAGATGAGCAGTTCTTC	CASSPGSSDEQFF
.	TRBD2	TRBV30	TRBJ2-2	TGTGCCTGGAGTGACCCCCCGGGACTAGCGGGGAGACTTAACACCGGGGAGCTGTTTTTT	CAWSDPPGLAGRLNTGELFF